In this sample, the clone carrying this TCR beta chain turned up many times. Its antigen is undetermined. The sample is drawn from a study of tumor-infiltrating lymphocytes in primary liver carcinoma. A constant-region primer primed TCR beta cDNA synthesis from roughly 500 ng of total RNA. Researchers made the TCR beta libraries by running three nested multiplex PCR rounds with slightly modified ARM-PCR. In the first two PCR rounds, TRBV1-TRBV30 forward primers were paired with a C-beta reverse primer, and each round lasted roughly 10 cycles. TCRdb re-analysed the multiplex PCR reads in MiXCR, keeping a single row per CDR3 protein. In the table there are 300,000 to 400,000 distinct CDR3 sequences, around 60% of which are singletons. Unsorted whole blood yielded blood RNA, and germline DNA was extracted as well. An approximately 4.3-milliliter peripheral blood sample was collected before surgery. Study observations and caveats: The study used bulk unsorted samples and so did not compare CD4+ and CD8+ repertoires. Pairs of tumor regions overlapped more than tumor-adjacent and tumor-blood pairs did.

The CDR3 runs 18 residues. Germline V gene lookup returns CDR1 WSHSY and CDR2 SAAADI. With V trimmed by 0 bases and J by 2 bases, 6 bases remained unmatched. The sample was peripheral blood. J is TRBJ2-3 and V is TRBV10-2, with 12 bases matching TRBD2. The receptor was derived from a man aged 40-49 years with primary liver carcinoma and hepatitis B virus infection. The CDR3 reads CASSESGRLAGVTDTQYF. The CDR3 DNA reads TGCGCCAGCAGTGAGTCGGGTCGACTAGCGGGAGTCACAGATACGCAGTATTTT.